The sequence of this T cell receptor beta chain was determined in a study of cytomegalovirus exposure and HLA in healthy donors. V lost 0 bases, J lost 6 bases, and 14 bases lay in between. Germline-derived CDR1 and CDR2 are MNHEY and SVGAGI. The CDR3 has 16 residues. To note about this clone: Its antigen remains unknown.

Overall study results and limits: According to a subsequent analysis, TCR clusters identified in the first cohort showed a tendency to co-occur across the approximately 120 validation repertoires. In vitro work confirmed that three CMV-associated chains recognize CMV antigens.

The donors were members of the roughly 120-subject validation cohort (separate from the 666-subject first cohort). The assay was immunoSEQ multiplex PCR, and TCRdb's table has in-frame clones only and misses some. The sample has around 56,000 clones; roughly nine tenths are singletons. V is TRBV6-5 and J is TRBJ1-4, with D perhaps TRBD1 (6 bases). The source is a woman between 18 and 29 years old in good health and CMV-seronegative. The source material was PBMCs. In DNA form, the CDR3 reads TGTGCCAGCAGTTACTCCCCTACAGGGCCGGATGAAAAACTGTTTTTT. This sequence encodes CASSYSPTGPDEKLFF.